These 22 T cell receptor beta chains were sequenced from one sample in a study of blood T cells in healthy people across ages. A second PCR of about 6 to 11 cycles used a sample-barcoded 5' primer and a J-beta primer mix. One entry per CDR3 protein, called by TCRdb with MiXCR from the 5' RACE reads. This sample has fewer than 2,000,000 distinct CDR3 sequences, with approximately 39% found just once. Material for sequencing was blood. Receptors originate from a human donor in good health.

As for this clonotype: The junction shows a germline mismatch at one end, possibly a read error. This sequence joins TRBV12-3 or TRBV12-4 and TRBJ2-3; D remains unclear. This CDR3 has 12 amino acids. The CDR3 here is CASSLRADMQYF. The CDR3 DNA reads as TGTGCCAGCAGTTTGAGAGCAGATATGCAGTATTTT.

V gene TRBV10-3 combines with J gene TRBJ1-6; D is ambiguous. Trimming stripped 10 bases from V and 8 bases from J, with 12 bases between. This CDR3 has 12 residues. In germline, CDR1 is ENHRY, CDR2 SYGVKD. CDR3 protein: CASETGDSPLHF. The DNA for the CDR3 is TGTGCCAGCGAAACGGGAGATTCACCCCTCCACTTT.

The chain links TRBV20-1 to TRBJ2-5, with TRBD2 matching over 11 bases. V lost 6 bases and J lost 1; bases outside the gene matches: 7. CDR3 length: 15 amino acids. The germline V gene encodes CDR1 DFQATT and CDR2 SNEGSKA (reference sequence). CDR3 in amino acids: CSANRLAGPQETQYF. CDR3 sequence (DNA): TGCAGTGCCAACCGACTAGCGGGGCCCCAAGAGACCCAGTACTTC.

The chain employs TRBV4-3 and TRBJ2-1, with 7 bases identical to TRBD2. The CDR3 length is 14 residues. Unmatched junction bases numbered 5, after V lost 0 bases and J lost 9 bases. Germline loops: CDR1 LGHNA, CDR2 YSLEER. This CDR3 reads CASSQDGGVGEQFF. The CDR3 DNA reads as TGCGCCAGCAGCCAAGATGGGGGGGTGGGTGAGCAGTTCTTC.

This clonotype appeared a few times. The V call is TRBV30, the J call TRBJ2-1, with D possibly TRBD2 on 6 matching bases. The germline gives CDR1 GTSNPN, CDR2 SVGIG (reference sequence). Trimming left V 1 base short and J 4 bases short, with 11 bases between. CDR3 length equals 14 residues. The CDR3 coding sequence is TGTGCCTGGAGTGGGGACTTCCGTTACAATGAGCAGTTCTTC. Its translation: CAWSGDFRYNEQFF.

This clonotype was picked up a small number of times. The chain links TRBV20-1 to TRBJ2-5; a possible D gene is TRBD1 (5 bases). The ends were cut back, 1 base at V and 5 bases at J, with 8 bases in the middle. The CDR3 runs 12 residues. CDR1 is DFQATT and CDR2 is SNEGSKA in the germline V gene (reference sequence). Here the CDR3 reads CSARAAGETQYF. The CDR3 nucleotides are TGCAGTGCTAGAGCGGCAGGGGAGACCCAGTACTTC.

This clonotype came up a few times. This chain connects TRBV5-1 to TRBJ2-7, with 7 nucleotides matching TRBD1. CDR3 length equals 15 residues. CDR1 and CDR2 from the germline V gene are SGHRS and YFSETQ. V was clipped by 0 bases and J by 0 bases; unmatched bases: 3. The DNA for the CDR3 is TGCGCCAGCAGCTTGGCCAGGGGGACCTCCTACGAGCAGTACTTC. It specifies CASSLARGTSYEQYF.

This clonotype has only one observation. The V call is TRBV20-1, the J call TRBJ2-7, with D perhaps TRBD1 or TRBD2 (6 bases each). Germline CDR1 is DFQATT and CDR2 is SNEGSKA (reference sequence). V lost 0 bases, J lost 4 bases, and 16 bases lay in between. The length of the CDR3 is 15 residues. CDR3 loop: CSARDSGAPTYEQYF. The CDR3 DNA reads as TGCAGTGCTAGAGACTCGGGGGCCCCAACATACGAGCAGTACTTC.

This clonotype was recorded a few times. V and J are TRBV24-1 and TRBJ2-7, with D perhaps TRBD1 (6 bases). CDR3 size: 14 residues. The germline V gene has CDR1 KGHDR and CDR2 SFDVKD. The V and J ends lost 3 bases and 3 bases respectively, with 11 bases between them. CDR3 region: CATSDTGTRYEQYF. CDR3 in DNA: TGTGCCACCAGTGATACCGGGACACGCTACGAGCAGTACTTC.

The chain uses TRBV20-1 and TRBJ1-2; 12 bases map to TRBD1. With 6 bases clipped from V and 7 bases from J, the junction kept 15 bases outside the gene matches. Germline CDR1 reads DFQATT; CDR2 reads SNEGSKA (reference sequence). This CDR3 has 16 residues. The CDR3 region has the DNA TGCAGTGCCCCCCTCGGTTTGGGACAGGGGGCGGGTGGCTACACCTTC. Translating gives CSAPLGLGQGAGGYTF.

This clonotype appeared a few times. The rearrangement joins TRBV6-2 or TRBV6-3 to TRBJ2-7; D ambiguous. The V and J ends lost 3 bases and 0 bases respectively, with 18 bases between them. CDR3 size: 17 residues. CDR1 is MNHEY and CDR2 is SVGEGT in the germline V gene. CDR3 coding DNA: TGTGCCAGCAGTTATTTGACCGGCCCCTCGAGCTCCTACGAGCAGTACTTC. It translates to CASSYLTGPSSSYEQYF.

In DNA form, the CDR3 reads TGCGCCAGCAGCTTGTTGACAGGGACCTGCGAGCAGTACTTC. Protein sequence: CASSLLTGTCEQYF. V is TRBV5-1 and J is TRBJ2-4; 7 nucleotides line up with TRBD1. Gene TRBJ2-7 matches the end of the DNA better, so the J call may be wrong. The CDR3 consists of 14 residues. The germline gives CDR1 SGHRS, CDR2 YFSETQ.

The rearrangement links TRBV6-4 to TRBJ2-1; 10 bases are shared with TRBD2. The CDR3 has 15 residues. Per germline, CDR1 MRHNA and CDR2 SNTAGT. J was trimmed by 6 bases and V by 6 bases; bases with no gene match: 8. DNA of the CDR3: TGTGCCAGCAGACAACTAGCGGGGTCTCGCAATGAGCAGTTCTTC. Translating it yields CASRQLAGSRNEQFF.

V and J are TRBV3-1 and TRBJ2-1, with TRBD2 matching 11 bases. Trimming removed 3 bases from V and 10 bases from J; junction bases left unmatched: 2. CDR3 length: 13 residues. The germline V gene encodes CDR1 LGHDT and CDR2 YNNKEL (reference sequence). The CDR3 reads CASSQLAGGEQFF. In nucleotides, the CDR3 is TGTGCCAGCAGCCAGCTAGCGGGGGGCGAGCAGTTCTTC.

V and J are TRBV7-2 and TRBJ2-1; the D is unclear. Per the germline V gene, CDR1 is SGHTA and CDR2 is FQGNSA. The CDR3 length is 17 residues. V lost 4 bases, J lost 0 bases, and 16 bases lay in between. The CDR3 here is CASSSVIRVVSYNEQFF. Written as DNA, the CDR3 is TGTGCCAGCAGCTCAGTTATTCGGGTCGTCTCCTACAATGAGCAGTTCTTC.

This clonotype has more than one count but fewer than ten. The rearrangement links TRBV4-3 to TRBJ1-1, with D possibly TRBD1 on 6 matching bases. Trimming took off 3 bases at V and 4 bases at J, with 12 bases between the two ends. The CDR3 is 14 residues long. Germline V gives CDR1 LGHNA, CDR2 YSLEER. The CDR3 is CASSHAQGSTEAFF. For the CDR3, the DNA is TGCGCCAGCAGCCATGCACAGGGTAGCACTGAAGCTTTCTTT.

About this clonotype: This may stem from a read error, because a much larger clone lies one nucleotide away. The rearrangement uses TRBV29-1 and TRBJ2-1, with TRBD1 identical over 8 bases. The CDR3 loop spans 15 amino acids. V trimming: 7 bases; J trimming: 10 bases; junction bases outside the gene matches: 18. The germline V gene encodes CDR1 SQVTM and CDR2 ANQGSEA. The CDR3 region has the DNA TGCAGCGCTACGACAGGGGTACGGGATTTGTACGAGCAGTTCTTC. Amino acids: CSATTGVRDLYEQFF.

This clonotype was seen more than once but under ten times. The chain couples TRBV18 to TRBJ1-5; D remains ambiguous. V lost 2 bases to trimming and J lost 5 bases, with 7 bases between them. This CDR3 is built from 13 residues. Germline CDR1 is KGHSH and CDR2 is LQKENI. The CDR3 protein is CASSPDEDQPQHF. Written as DNA, the CDR3 is TGTGCCAGCTCACCAGACGAGGATCAGCCCCAGCATTTT.

This clonotype has more than one count but fewer than ten. The V call is TRBV4-3, the J call TRBJ2-3; 8 positions match TRBD2. V shed 1 base and J 3 bases; nucleotides not matched to a gene: 12. The V gene's germline CDR1 is LGHNA and CDR2 YSLEER. The CDR3 runs to 18 residues. CDR3 amino acids: CASSQGFSGEAETDTQYF. In DNA form, the CDR3 reads TGCGCCAGCAGCCAAGGGTTTAGCGGGGAAGCAGAAACAGATACGCAGTATTTT.

Turning to this clonotype: Germline is not matched at one junction end, which may reflect a read error. The chain has TRBV18 and TRBJ2-7; a weak D match, TRBD2 (7 bases). Germline V gene sequence: CDR1 KGHSH, CDR2 LQKENI. The CDR3 has 15 amino acids. In nucleotides, the CDR3 is TGTGCCGGCTCACCACCGGGCGGGGGCTCCTACGGGCAGTACTTC. This codes for CAGSPPGGGSYGQYF.

A few counts support this clonotype. The chain recombines TRBV24-1 with TRBJ2-3; 10 bases are a match to TRBD2. The V segment lost 7 bases and the J segment 0 bases; nucleotides outside the gene matches: 6. Looked up from germline, CDR1 is KGHDR and CDR2 is SFDVKD. The CDR3 contains 16 residues. In DNA, the CDR3 is TGTGCCACCAGCCCTGGACTAGCGGCAAGCACAGATACGCAGTATTTT. Its protein is CATSPGLAASTDTQYF.

This clonotype has a handful of counts. This chain connects TRBV20-1 to TRBJ1-6, with TRBD1 as a possible D gene (6 bases). V lost 0 bases and J 8 bases, leaving 14 bases between the germline ends. Germline lookup yields CDR1 DFQATT and CDR2 SNEGSKA (reference sequence). This CDR3 has 15 amino acids. Written as DNA, the CDR3 is TGCAGTGCTAGAGATTCAGGGCAGGGGTATTCACCCCTCCACTTT. The encoded protein is CSARDSGQGYSPLHF.